This T cell receptor beta chain was identified in a study of OX40 agonist ivuxolimab in advanced cancers. The V end was cut by 11 bases, the J end by 0 bases, with 20 bases between. The CDR3 contains 16 residues. Germline CDR1 and CDR2: LNHDA and SQIVND (reference sequence). The method was immunoSEQ multiplex PCR; TCRdb's version includes in-frame clones alone and lacks a portion of them. The table lists several thousand clones, 85% to 95% of them singletons. Peripheral blood came from all dose cohorts at three timepoints. The source material was CD4+ or CD8+ T cells sorted from blood, sampled in a trial of the OX40 agonist ivuxolimab. The TCR was taken from an adult with an advanced solid tumor such as melanoma, head and neck, liver or kidney cancer. This chain uses TRBV19 with TRBJ2-1; no clear D. CDR3 region: CAPLLGPLNSYNEQFF. The CDR3, as DNA: TGTGCCCCCTTATTAGGGCCCCTCAACTCCTACAATGAGCAGTTCTTC.